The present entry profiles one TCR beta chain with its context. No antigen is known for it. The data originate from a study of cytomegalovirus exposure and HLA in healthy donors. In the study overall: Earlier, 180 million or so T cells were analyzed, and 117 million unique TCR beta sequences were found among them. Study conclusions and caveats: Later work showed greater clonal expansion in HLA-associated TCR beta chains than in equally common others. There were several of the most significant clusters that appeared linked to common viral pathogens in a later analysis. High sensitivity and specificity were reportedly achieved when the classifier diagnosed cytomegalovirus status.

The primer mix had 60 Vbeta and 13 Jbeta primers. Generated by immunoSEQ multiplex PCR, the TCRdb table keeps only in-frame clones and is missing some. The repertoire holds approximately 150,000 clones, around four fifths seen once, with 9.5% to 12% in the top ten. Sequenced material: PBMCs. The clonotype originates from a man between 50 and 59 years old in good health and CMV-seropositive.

The DNA for the CDR3 is TGTGCCAGCAGCTCCTCGACTAGGATGGATGAGACCCAGTACTTC. Its protein product is CASSSSTRMDETQYF. V usage is TRBV11-2 and J usage is TRBJ2-5; perhaps TRBD2 as D (6 bases). V lost 4 bases and J lost 5, with 17 bases in between. The CDR3 has 15 amino acids. Germline V gives CDR1 SGHAT, CDR2 FQNNGV.